The clone carrying this TCR beta chain is a singleton in its sample. Amplification targeted TCR beta CDR3 regions from RNA transcripts. The primer set for the first-round RT-PCR of the TCR CDR3 was HTBI. TCRdb re-analysed the multiplex PCR reads in MiXCR, keeping a single row per CDR3 protein. The sample has 450,000 to 700,000 distinct CDR3 sequences; just over 45% are singletons. This CDR3 region has 14 residues. V trimming: 1 base; J trimming: 6 bases; junction bases outside the gene matches: 6. CDR1 SGHTA and CDR2 FQGNSA come from the germline V gene. The source of the sample is a study of T cells in Graves' hyperthyroidism and ophthalmopathy.

The receptor's source is a woman aged 18-29 years with Graves' hyperthyroidism. The chain recombines TRBV7-2 with TRBJ2-7; 7 nucleotides line up with TRBD2. Input material: peripheral blood or thyroid tissue (not recorded which). CDR3 sequence reads: CASSLERGSGEQYF. For the CDR3, the DNA is TGTGCCAGCAGCTTAGAGCGGGGATCGGGCGAGCAGTACTTC.